The clone carrying this TCR beta chain was seen only a few times. The antigen is undetermined. The data were obtained in a study of post-analysis software for immune sequencing data. In the study overall: Clinical courses comprised relapsing-remitting, secondary progressive and progressive-relapsing multiple sclerosis. General study points: The study found significantly lower normalized Chao1 diversity in multiple sclerosis patients than in controls. F measure grouped same-batch samples tightly together. Compared with controls, patients had more of about 5 TRBV segments, including TRBV5-6, TRBV5-1 and TRBV20-1.

Prepared libraries of TCR beta cDNA carried unique molecular identifiers. cDNA molecules numbering roughly 500,000 came from roughly 1.1 to 9.2 million T cells. TCRdb reprocessed the PCR reads via MiXCR and lists one record per CDR3 protein. The top ten clones hold 4.6% of a sample with about 820,000 distinct CDR3 sequences, roughly half of them seen once. Trimming took 7 bases from V and 0 from J, leaving 16 bases between them. The CDR3 consists of 16 residues. The source is a girl between 10 and 17 years old with multiple sclerosis. Specimen: blood. This chain joins TRBV12-3 or TRBV12-4 and TRBJ2-4; tentatively, D is TRBD1 (6 bases). In nucleotides, the CDR3 is TGTGCCAGCACCTTAGACAGGCCTCTAGCCAAAAACATTCAGTACTTC. It specifies CASTLDRPLAKNIQYF.